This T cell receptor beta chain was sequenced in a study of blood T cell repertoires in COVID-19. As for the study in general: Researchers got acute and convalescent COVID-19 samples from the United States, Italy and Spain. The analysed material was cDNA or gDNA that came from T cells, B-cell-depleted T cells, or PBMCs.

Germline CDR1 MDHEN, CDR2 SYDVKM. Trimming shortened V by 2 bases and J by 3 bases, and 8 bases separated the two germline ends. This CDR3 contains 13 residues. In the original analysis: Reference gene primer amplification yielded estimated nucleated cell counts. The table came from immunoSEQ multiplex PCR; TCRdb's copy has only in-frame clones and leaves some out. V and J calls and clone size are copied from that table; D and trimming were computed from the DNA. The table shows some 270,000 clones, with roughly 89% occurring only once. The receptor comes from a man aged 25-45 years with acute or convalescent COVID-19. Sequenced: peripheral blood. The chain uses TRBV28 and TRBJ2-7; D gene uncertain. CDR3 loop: CASSLGRNYEQYF. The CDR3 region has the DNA TGTGCCAGCAGTTTAGGCAGAAACTACGAGCAGTACTTC.